The T cell receptor (beta chain) under discussion was sequenced for a study of T cell responses to AZD1222 COVID-19 vaccine. Measured with immunoSEQ multiplex PCR; TCRdb has only the in-frame clones, and not every one. The sample has about 110,000 clones, around nine tenths seen once. Trimming shortened V by 4 bases and J by 0 bases, and 15 bases separated the two germline ends. The V gene's germline CDR1 is GTSNPN and CDR2 SVGIG (reference sequence). This CDR3 is built from 15 residues. Findings and caveats of the study: Clonal diversity was possibly underestimated, and white British individuals and females predominated among donors. The study reported that nearly half of spike-specific TCRs target unmutated variant regions. At baseline, just five to seven AZD1222 recipients tested seropositive. After two AZD1222 doses, spike-specific TCR breadth and depth rose versus day 0.

A note on this clone: Its target is not known.

The chain has TRBV30 and TRBJ1-2; D ambiguous. The material was peripheral blood, obtained 28 days after the second AZD1222 dose. The receptor's source is an adult who received the AZD1222 COVID-19 vaccine. The CDR3 sequence: CAWNLFRNPNYGYTF. CDR3 DNA: TGTGCCTGGAACCTATTCAGGAACCCTAACTATGGCTACACCTTC.